Presented here are 5 T cell receptor beta chains from one specimen sequenced in a study of blood T cell repertoires in COVID-19. Assay: immunoSEQ multiplex PCR; the TCRdb copy retains only in-frame clones and omits some. Of just under 55,000 clones in the sample, over 75% were seen once. The sample was peripheral blood. These TCRs come from a woman in her thirties or forties with active COVID-19.

The chain links TRBV15 to TRBJ2-5; weak D call: TRBD1 (7 bases). CDR3 size: 16 residues. CDR1 LNHNV and CDR2 YYDKDF come from the germline V gene (reference sequence). V was cut by 3 bases and J by 5 bases, with 19 bases left in between. CDR3 sequence: CATSRDTWRGRETQYF. The CDR3 DNA is TGTGCCACCAGCAGGGACACTTGGAGGGGGCGGGAGACCCAGTACTTC.

There are a few counts of this clone. The gene calls are TRBV15 and TRBJ1-5; weak D call: TRBD1 (5 bases). The CDR3 covers 15 residues. CDR1 is LNHNV, CDR2 YYDKDF, per germline (reference sequence). V was shortened by 0 bases and J by 5 bases, with 11 bases between the two germline ends. The CDR3 DNA follows: TGTGCCACCAGCAGAGATAGGGGAACTTATCAGCCCCAGCATTTT. The encoded protein is CATSRDRGTYQPQHF.

V usage is TRBV30 and J usage is TRBJ1-6; 7 positions agree with TRBD1. The germline V gene encodes CDR1 GTSNPN and CDR2 SVGIG (reference sequence). The CDR3 runs to 15 residues. Trimming took 4 bases from V and 9 from J; bases not matched to a gene: 12. The CDR3 loop reads CAWTIQGHGFSPLHF. Written as DNA, the CDR3 is TGTGCCTGGACAATACAGGGGCATGGCTTTTCACCCCTCCACTTT.

The V call is TRBV6-2 or TRBV6-3, the J call TRBJ2-1; TRBD2 matches at 7 bases. V shed 3 bases, J shed 9 bases, and the junction held 8 bases outside the gene matches. The germline V gene encodes CDR1 MNHEY and CDR2 SVGEGT. The length of the CDR3 is 14 residues. The CDR3 DNA sequence: TGTGCCAGCAGTTATCGACTGGGGGGGGGTGAGCAGTTCTTC. Translated, it gives CASSYRLGGGEQFF.

The rearrangement links TRBV7-3 to TRBJ1-3; 11 bases map to TRBD1. The junction had 19 bases not matched to a gene; V was cut back by 3 bases and J by 0 bases. The CDR3 consists of 22 residues. Germline V gene data show CDR1 as SGHTA and CDR2 as FQGTGA. The DNA of the CDR3 is TGTGCCAGCAGCTTGCGTATCGAAAGGGGACAGGGGGTTCTTAACTCTGGAAACACCATATATTTT. Translated, it gives CASSLRIERGQGVLNSGNTIYF.